The sequence of this T cell receptor (beta chain) was determined in a study of cytomegalovirus exposure and HLA in healthy donors. Germline values: CDR1 MGHRA, CDR2 YSYEKL. This CDR3 has 17 residues. Unmatched junction bases numbered 4, after V lost 0 bases and J lost 0 bases. This clone was counted only a few times. It was with 60 Vbeta and 13 Jbeta primers that the PCR ran. Method: immunoSEQ multiplex PCR; TCRdb's copy keeps in-frame clones and lacks some. The data contain around 140,000 clones, around 9.7% of them singletons. The TCR was taken from a man in his fifties in good health and CMV-seronegative. Source material: PBMCs. V is TRBV4-1 and J is TRBJ2-3; 9 bases map to TRBD2. The CDR3 DNA is TGCGCCAGCAGCCAAGACGGAGCGGGAGGTAGCACAGATACGCAGTATTTT. It codes for CASSQDGAGGSTDTQYF.